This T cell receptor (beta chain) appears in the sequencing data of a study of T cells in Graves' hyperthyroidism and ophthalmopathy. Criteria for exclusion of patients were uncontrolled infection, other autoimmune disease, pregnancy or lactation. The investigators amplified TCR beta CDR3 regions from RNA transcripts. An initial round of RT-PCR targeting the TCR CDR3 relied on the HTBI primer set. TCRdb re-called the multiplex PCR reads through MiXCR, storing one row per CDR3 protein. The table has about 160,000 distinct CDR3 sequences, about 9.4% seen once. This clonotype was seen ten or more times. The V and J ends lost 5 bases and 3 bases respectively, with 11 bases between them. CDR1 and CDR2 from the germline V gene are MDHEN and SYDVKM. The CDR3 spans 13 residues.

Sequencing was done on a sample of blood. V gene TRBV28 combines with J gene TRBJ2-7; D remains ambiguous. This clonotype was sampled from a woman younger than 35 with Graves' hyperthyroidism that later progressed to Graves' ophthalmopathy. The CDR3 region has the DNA TGTGCCAGCAGTCTCTCGTACCACTACGAGCAGTACTTC. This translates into CASSLSYHYEQYF.